One sample yielded the 2 T cell receptor beta chains listed below, sequenced in a study of regulatory dendritic cells for organ transplantation. Sorted subsets were CFSE-labeled and cultured about 5 days with allogeneic dendritic cells. Assay: immunoSEQ multiplex PCR; the TCRdb copy retains only in-frame clones and omits some. The data contain about 4,200 clones, 60% of them singletons. For these receptors, no antigen is known. The sequencing sample was made of memory CD8+ T cells from blood cultured with regulatory dendritic cells. Stated subset: CD45RO+ memory T cells. These receptors were taken from a human donor in good health.

In its sample, this clone was seen a few times. The chain uses TRBV5-4 and TRBJ1-5, with D unclear. Trimming shortened V by 0 bases and J by 4 bases, and 8 bases separated the two germline ends. Germline V gene lookup returns CDR1 SGHNT and CDR2 YYREEE (reference sequence). This CDR3 contains 14 residues. The CDR3 DNA reads as TGTGCCAGCAGCTTGGCCGGCGGTAATCAGCCCCAGCATTTT. Its translation: CASSLAGGNQPQHF.

This rearrangement joins TRBV7-8 to TRBJ2-2; D call uncertain. The germline V gene encodes CDR1 SGHVS and CDR2 FQNEAQ. The CDR3 runs 15 residues. Trimming took off 5 bases at V and 2 bases at J, with 12 bases between the two ends. The CDR3 region is CASSPYSFNTGELFF. The CDR3 region has the DNA TGTGCCAGCAGCCCCTATAGTTTCAACACCGGGGAGCTGTTTTTT.